One sample yielded the 20 T cell receptor beta chains listed below, sequenced in a study of early T cells in non-severe SARS-CoV-2 infection. TCRdb ran MiXCR on the 5' RACE reads and lists one entry per CDR3 protein. The sample contains about 57,000 distinct CDR3 sequences, roughly a tenth of which appear only once. The sample was whole blood. The receptors shown here come from an adult who was a healthcare worker with PCR-confirmed SARS-CoV-2 infection or an uninfected control (not recorded which).

The sample holds a few counts of this clonotype. This chain links TRBV7-9 with TRBJ2-1; no firm D call. Germline CDR1 SEHNR, CDR2 FQNEAQ (reference sequence). CDR3 length: 13 residues. Trimming stripped 4 bases from V and 10 bases from J, with 14 bases between. The CDR3 nucleotides are TGTGCCAGCAGCTCGATACCGGGCCTCGAGCAGTTCTTC. Protein product: CASSSIPGLEQFF.

This clonotype was counted at least ten times. In DNA, the CDR3 is TGCAGTGCCGCGGAAAGACTAGCGGGGATACAAGAGACCCAGTACTTC. The encoded protein is CSAAERLAGIQETQYF. The gene calls are TRBV20-1 and TRBJ2-5; 11 bases are shared with TRBD2. V lost 6 bases to trimming and J lost 2 bases; unmatched junction nucleotides: 11. The CDR3 totals 16 residues. Per germline, CDR1 DFQATT and CDR2 SNEGSKA (reference sequence).

This clonotype came up many times. The rearrangement uses TRBV7-2 and TRBJ1-2, with 7 bases fitting TRBD1. V trimming: 3 bases; J trimming: 4 bases; junction bases outside the gene matches: 5. This CDR3 contains 14 residues. CDR1 is SGHTA and CDR2 is FQGNSA in the germline V gene. CDR3 DNA sequence: TGTGCCAGCAGCTTTCAGGGACAGAGCTATGGCTACACCTTC. Protein product: CASSFQGQSYGYTF. Using reference TRBV7-2 and TRBJ1-2 for the parts outside the CDR3, the full variable domain is GAGVSQSPSNKVTEKGKDVELRCDPISGHTALYWYRQSLGQGLEFLIYFQGNSAPDKSGLPSDRFSAERTGGSVSTLTIQRTQQEDSAVYLCASSFQGQSYGYTFGSGTRLTVV.

This clonotype was seen at least ten times. The gene calls are TRBV7-2 and TRBJ2-7; 8 bases agree with TRBD2. Germline values: CDR1 SGHTA, CDR2 FQGNSA. The CDR3 is 14 amino acids. Trimming at V came to 5 bases and at J to 5 bases, leaving 8 bases not matched to a gene. Here the CDR3 DNA reads TGTGCCAGCAGCGTATCGACTAGCGTAAACGAGCAGTACTTC. Amino acid sequence: CASSVSTSVNEQYF.

This clonotype was recorded at least ten times. The J gene is TRBJ2-3, the V gene TRBV7-8, with D possibly TRBD2 on 6 matching bases. The CDR3 totals 16 residues. Germline lookup yields CDR1 SGHVS and CDR2 FQNEAQ. With 1 base removed from V and 2 bases from J, the gap between germline ends came to 13 bases. Here the CDR3 reads CASSLGGAGYTDTQYF. The CDR3 region has the DNA TGTGCCAGCAGCTTAGGAGGGGCGGGGTACACAGATACGCAGTATTTT.

V usage is TRBV29-1 and J usage is TRBJ1-2; maybe TRBD1 (6 bases). The CDR3 contains 10 residues. Germline loops: CDR1 SQVTM, CDR2 ANQGSEA. With 7 bases removed from V and 8 bases from J, the gap between germline ends came to 11 bases. In DNA form, the CDR3 reads TGCAGCGCAACAGGGACCGGCTACACCTTC. Its protein product is CSATGTGYTF.

Worth noting for this clonotype: A read error may be the cause here, since a much bigger clone is one base away. The V call is TRBV20-1, the J call TRBJ2-3; D assignment may be TRBD1 or TRBD2 (5 bases each). There are 14 residues in the CDR3. CDR1 is DFQATT, CDR2 SNEGSKA, per germline (reference sequence). Trimming shortened V by 3 bases and J by 2 bases, and 12 bases separated the two germline ends. CDR3 sequence (DNA): TGCAGTGCTAGCGCTGGGGGACCCACAGATACGCAGTATTTT. Its translation: CSASAGGPTDTQYF.

This clonotype has at least ten counts. The chain employs TRBV7-6 and TRBJ1-1; 7 nucleotides match TRBD1. This CDR3 is built from 14 residues. V lost 1 base, J lost 3 bases, and 2 bases stayed unmatched. The germline gives CDR1 SGHVS, CDR2 FNYEAQ. CDR3 nucleotides: TGTGCCAGCAGCTTAGGGGGGACAGACACTGAAGCTTTCTTT. This codes for CASSLGGTDTEAFF. Filled out from reference TRBV7-6 and TRBJ1-1, the complete variable domain reads GAGVSQSPRYKVTKRGQDVALRCDPISGHVSLYWYRQALGQGPEFLTYFNYEAQQDKSGLPNDRFSAERPEGSISTLTIQRTEQRDSAMYRCASSLGGTDTEAFFGQGTRLTVV.

The table lists this clonotype with many counts. The chain recombines TRBV12-5 with TRBJ1-2; D not certain. The germline V and J ends were trimmed by 7 bases and 7 bases, with 13 bases remaining between them. The CDR3 is 12 residues long. CDR1 and CDR2 (germline): LGHNT, FRNRAP. Here the CDR3 reads CASALGRAGYTF. The DNA for the CDR3 is TGTGCTAGTGCGCTCGGAAGGGCTGGCTACACCTTC.

The rearrangement uses TRBV11-2 and TRBJ1-1; D not resolved. V shed 3 bases and J shed 6 bases, with 14 bases lying between them. Germline loops: CDR1 SGHAT, CDR2 FQNNGV. The CDR3 extends over 14 amino acids. DNA of the CDR3: TGTGCCAGCAGCTTGAGGACCGGTCCGGCTGAAGCTTTCTTT. Translation: CASSLRTGPAEAFF.

This clonotype was seen many times. V is TRBV5-6 and J is TRBJ2-1, with D tentatively TRBD2 (6 bases). Germline lookup yields CDR1 SGHDT and CDR2 YYEEEE. Trimming pared 3 bases from V and 0 bases from J, leaving 16 bases between. The CDR3 is made up of 17 amino acids. The CDR3 region is CASSSLWRRDSYNEQFF. CDR3 nucleotides: TGTGCCAGCAGCTCCCTCTGGCGGCGGGACTCCTACAATGAGCAGTTCTTC.

This clonotype occurred many times. The gene calls are TRBV20-1 and TRBJ2-7; 13 bases map to TRBD2. Germline V gene lookup returns CDR1 DFQATT and CDR2 SNEGSKA (reference sequence). The CDR3 sequence is 15 residues long. Trimming at V came to 5 bases and at J to 4 bases, leaving 8 bases not matched to a gene. The CDR3 region has the DNA TGCAGTGCTCCCGGACTAGCGGGAGTGAAATACGAGCAGTACTTC. Protein product: CSAPGLAGVKYEQYF.

The table lists this clonotype with many counts. V is TRBV4-1 and J is TRBJ2-5, with D unresolved. Germline assignment: CDR1 MGHRA and CDR2 YSYEKL. V was cut by 2 bases and J by 7 bases, with 5 bases left in between. The CDR3 is 11 amino acids. As DNA, the CDR3 is TGCGCCAGCAGCCAAACGGGGACCCAGTACTTC. Its translation: CASSQTGTQYF.

This clonotype was counted many times. The chain is built from TRBV29-1 and TRBJ2-7; 8 nucleotides line up with TRBD1. Per germline, CDR1 SQVTM and CDR2 ANQGSEA. The CDR3 length is 11 residues. The junction had 5 bases not matched to a gene; V was cut back by 7 bases and J by 6 bases. CDR3 residues: CSGRTGFEQYF. The CDR3 DNA sequence: TGCAGCGGCCGGACAGGGTTCGAGCAGTACTTC.

This clonotype has ten or more counts. This chain links TRBV29-1 with TRBJ2-3, with D possibly TRBD2 on 5 matching bases. The germline V gene encodes CDR1 SQVTM and CDR2 ANQGSEA. Trimming removed 3 bases at V and 4 bases at J, with 14 bases between. This CDR3 is 14 amino acids long. DNA of the CDR3: TGCAGCGTTGATAACGGGATATCAGCAGATACGCAGTATTTT. Protein product: CSVDNGISADTQYF.

A remark on this clonotype: A read error may be the cause here, since a much bigger clone is one base away. V is TRBV6-2 or TRBV6-3 and J is TRBJ2-1; D may be TRBD2 (6 bases). CDR1 is MNHEY and CDR2 is SVGEGT in the germline V gene. This CDR3 comprises 22 residues. This CDR3 is CVSSYLNLARGAVGENGNEQFF. As DNA, the CDR3 is TGTGTCAGCAGTTACCTAAATCTAGCGAGAGGGGCAGTTGGGGAGAACGGCAATGAGCAGTTCTTC.

This clonotype was seen only a few times. The rearrangement links TRBV29-1 to TRBJ1-2, with D perhaps matching TRBD1 (5 bases). Trimming took 7 bases from V and 6 from J, leaving 12 bases between them. The CDR3 runs 11 residues. Germline lookup yields CDR1 SQVTM and CDR2 ANQGSEA. CDR3 region: CSGGRADGYTF. CDR3 coding DNA: TGCAGCGGGGGGAGGGCTGATGGCTACACCTTC. Full variable domain (remainder filled in from reference TRBV29-1 and TRBJ1-2): SAVISQKPSRDICQRGTSLTIQCQVDSQVTMMFWYRQQPGQSLTLIATANQGSEATYESGFVIDKFPISRPNLTFSTLTVSNMSPEDSSIYLCSGGRADGYTFGSGTRLTVV.

This clonotype has only a few counts. The chain joins TRBV27 to TRBJ2-2; 7 nucleotides align to TRBD1. The germline gives CDR1 MNHEY, CDR2 SMNVEV (reference sequence). CDR3 length equals 19 residues. V shed 4 bases, J shed 2 bases, and the junction held 16 bases outside the gene matches. Here the CDR3 reads CASSSHLEGQEKNTGELFF. In DNA form, the CDR3 reads TGTGCCAGCAGTTCACACTTGGAAGGACAGGAGAAAAACACCGGGGAGCTGTTTTTT.

This clonotype appeared a single time. A much larger clone is a single base away; this may be a read error. The gene calls are TRBV24-1 and TRBJ2-3; D is ambiguous. This CDR3 is 13 amino acids long. V lost 5 bases and J lost 1, with 6 bases in between. Germline CDR1 and CDR2: KGHDR and SFDVKD. CDR3 sequence reads: CATSGSGTDTQYF. The CDR3 DNA reads TGTGCCACCAGTGGGTCAGGCACAGATACGCAGTATTTT.

This clonotype was seen ten or more times. V and J are TRBV7-2 and TRBJ2-7, with TRBD2 identical over 8 bases. The J segment lost 3 bases and the V segment lost 1 base, leaving 5 bases of the junction unmatched. This CDR3 region has 15 residues. The germline V gene encodes CDR1 SGHTA and CDR2 FQGNSA. This chain's CDR3 is CASSLGAGALYEQYF. Here the CDR3 DNA reads TGTGCCAGCAGCTTAGGAGCGGGGGCCCTCTACGAGCAGTACTTC.